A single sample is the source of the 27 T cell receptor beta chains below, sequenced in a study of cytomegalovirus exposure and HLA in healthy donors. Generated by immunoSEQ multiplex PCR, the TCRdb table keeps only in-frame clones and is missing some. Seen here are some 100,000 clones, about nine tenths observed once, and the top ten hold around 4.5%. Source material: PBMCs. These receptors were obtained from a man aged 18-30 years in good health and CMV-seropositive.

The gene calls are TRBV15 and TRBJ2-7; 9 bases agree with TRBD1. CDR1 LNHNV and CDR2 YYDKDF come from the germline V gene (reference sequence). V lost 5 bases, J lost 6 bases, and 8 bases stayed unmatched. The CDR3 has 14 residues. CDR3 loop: CATSRRTGEVEQYF. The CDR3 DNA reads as TGTGCCACCAGCCGAAGGACAGGGGAGGTCGAGCAGTACTTC.

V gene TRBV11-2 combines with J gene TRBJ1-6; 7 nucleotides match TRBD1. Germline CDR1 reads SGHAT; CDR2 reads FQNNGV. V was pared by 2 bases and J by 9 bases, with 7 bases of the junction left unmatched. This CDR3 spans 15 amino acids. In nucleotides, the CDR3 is TGTGCCAGCAGCTTACGACAGGGTTCGCGTTCACCCCTCCACTTT. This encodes CASSLRQGSRSPLHF.

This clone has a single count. CDR3 DNA: TGCAGCGTAGTACCGGGACTCTCCCCTCAGGAGACCCAGTACTTC. Protein product: CSVVPGLSPQETQYF. The chain combines TRBV29-1 with TRBJ2-5; D might be TRBD2 (6 bases). Trimming cost V 6 bases and J 5 bases, with 22 bases left between them. In germline, CDR1 is SQVTM, CDR2 ANQGSEA. The CDR3 loop spans 15 amino acids.

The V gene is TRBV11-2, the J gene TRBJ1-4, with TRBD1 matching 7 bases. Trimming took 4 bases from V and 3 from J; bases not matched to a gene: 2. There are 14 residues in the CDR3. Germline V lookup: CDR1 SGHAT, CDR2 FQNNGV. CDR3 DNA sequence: TGTGCCAGCAGCTCGACAGGGTCTAATGAAAAACTGTTTTTT. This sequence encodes CASSSTGSNEKLFF.

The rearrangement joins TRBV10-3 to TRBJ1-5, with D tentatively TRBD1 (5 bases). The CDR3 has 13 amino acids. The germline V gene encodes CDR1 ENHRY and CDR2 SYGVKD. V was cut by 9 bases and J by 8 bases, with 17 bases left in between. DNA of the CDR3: TGTGCCATTTCTGGGGGGGGTAGAGAGCCCCAGCATTTT. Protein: CAISGGGREPQHF.

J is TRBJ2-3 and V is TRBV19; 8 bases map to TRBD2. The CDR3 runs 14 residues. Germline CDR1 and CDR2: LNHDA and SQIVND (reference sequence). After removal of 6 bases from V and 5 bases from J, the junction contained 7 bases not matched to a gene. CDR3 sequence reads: CASRVGGARDTQYF. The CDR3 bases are TGTGCCAGTAGGGTCGGGGGGGCCCGAGATACGCAGTATTTT.

CDR3 DNA: TGTGCCAGCAGCTTAGGTAAAGGGACAGGGGACCTCTACGAGCAGTACTTC. The encoded protein is CASSLGKGTGDLYEQYF. The chain links TRBV11-2 to TRBJ2-7; TRBD1 agrees at 10 bases. This CDR3 is 17 amino acids long. Per the germline V gene, CDR1 is SGHAT and CDR2 is FQNNGV. Trimming at V came to 1 base and at J to 3 bases, leaving 9 bases not matched to a gene.

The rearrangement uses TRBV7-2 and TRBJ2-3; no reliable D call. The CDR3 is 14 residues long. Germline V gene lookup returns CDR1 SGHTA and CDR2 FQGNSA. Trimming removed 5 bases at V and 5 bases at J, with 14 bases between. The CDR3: CASSPSKTRDTQYF. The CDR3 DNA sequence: TGTGCCAGCAGCCCATCGAAGACTCGAGATACGCAGTATTTT.

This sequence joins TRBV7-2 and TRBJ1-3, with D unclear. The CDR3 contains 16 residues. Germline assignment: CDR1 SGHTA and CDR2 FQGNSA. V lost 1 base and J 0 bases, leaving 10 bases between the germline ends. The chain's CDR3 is CASSLERGHSGNTIYF. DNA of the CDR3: TGTGCCAGCAGCTTAGAGAGAGGGCACTCTGGAAACACCATATATTTT.

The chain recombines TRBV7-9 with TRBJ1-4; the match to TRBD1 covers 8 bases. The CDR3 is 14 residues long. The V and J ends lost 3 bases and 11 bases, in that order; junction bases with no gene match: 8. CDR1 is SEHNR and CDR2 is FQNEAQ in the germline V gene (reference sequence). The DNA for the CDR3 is TGTGCCAGCAGCTTTCAGGACAGGGCGGTCAAACTGTTTTTT. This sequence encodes CASSFQDRAVKLFF.

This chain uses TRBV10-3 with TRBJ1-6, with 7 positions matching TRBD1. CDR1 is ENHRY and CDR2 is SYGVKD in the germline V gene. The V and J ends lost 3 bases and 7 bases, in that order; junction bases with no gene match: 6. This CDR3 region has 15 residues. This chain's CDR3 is CAISDRTGENSPLHF. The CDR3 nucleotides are TGTGCCATCAGTGATCGGACAGGCGAGAATTCACCCCTCCACTTT.

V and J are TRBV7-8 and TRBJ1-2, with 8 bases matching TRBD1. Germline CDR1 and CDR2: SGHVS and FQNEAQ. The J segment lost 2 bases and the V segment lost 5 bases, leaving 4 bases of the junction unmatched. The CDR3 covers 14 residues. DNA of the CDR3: TGTGCCAGCAGCGAGCAGGGGGCCAACTATGGCTACACCTTC. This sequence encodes CASSEQGANYGYTF.

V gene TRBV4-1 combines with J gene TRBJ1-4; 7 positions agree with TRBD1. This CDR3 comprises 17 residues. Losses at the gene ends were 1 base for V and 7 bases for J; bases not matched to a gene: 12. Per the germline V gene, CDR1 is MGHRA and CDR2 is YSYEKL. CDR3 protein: CASSQGGLGQGGEKLFF. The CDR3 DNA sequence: TGCGCCAGCAGCCAAGGTGGGCTGGGGCAGGGGGGTGAAAAACTGTTTTTT.

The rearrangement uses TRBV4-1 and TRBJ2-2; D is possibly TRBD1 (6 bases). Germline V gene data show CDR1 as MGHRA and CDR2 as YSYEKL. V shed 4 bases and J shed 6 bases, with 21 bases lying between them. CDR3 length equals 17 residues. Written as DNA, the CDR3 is TGCGCCAGCAGCCCCACCCAGGGGTGGCAGGGGCCCGGGGAGCTGTTTTTT. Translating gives CASSPTQGWQGPGELFF.

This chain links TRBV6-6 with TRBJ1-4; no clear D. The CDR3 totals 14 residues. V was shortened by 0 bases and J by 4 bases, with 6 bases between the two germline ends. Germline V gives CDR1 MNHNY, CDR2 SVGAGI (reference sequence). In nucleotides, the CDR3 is TGTGCCAGCAGTTACTCCACTGATAATGAAAAACTGTTTTTT. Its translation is CASSYSTDNEKLFF.

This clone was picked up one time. CDR3 loop: CAISGTSGEGNEQFF. Here the CDR3 DNA reads TGTGCCATCAGTGGGACTAGCGGGGAGGGCAATGAGCAGTTCTTC. V gene TRBV10-3 combines with J gene TRBJ2-1, with 12 bases that match TRBD2. Germline loops: CDR1 ENHRY, CDR2 SYGVKD. V was pared by 4 bases and J by 6 bases, with 4 bases of the junction left unmatched. This CDR3 is built from 15 residues.

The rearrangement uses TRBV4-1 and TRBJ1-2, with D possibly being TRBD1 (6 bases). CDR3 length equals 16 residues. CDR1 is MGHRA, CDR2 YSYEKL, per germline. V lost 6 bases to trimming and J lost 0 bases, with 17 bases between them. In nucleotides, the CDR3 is TGCGCCAGCAGGCAGACTTTCCGGGACACTAACTATGGCTACACCTTC. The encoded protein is CASRQTFRDTNYGYTF.

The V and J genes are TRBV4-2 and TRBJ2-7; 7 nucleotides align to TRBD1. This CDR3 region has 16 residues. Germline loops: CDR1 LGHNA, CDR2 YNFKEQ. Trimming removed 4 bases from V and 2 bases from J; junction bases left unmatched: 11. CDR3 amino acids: CASSPRGQSQTYEQYF. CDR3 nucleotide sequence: TGTGCCAGCAGCCCAAGGGGACAGAGCCAAACCTACGAGCAGTACTTC.

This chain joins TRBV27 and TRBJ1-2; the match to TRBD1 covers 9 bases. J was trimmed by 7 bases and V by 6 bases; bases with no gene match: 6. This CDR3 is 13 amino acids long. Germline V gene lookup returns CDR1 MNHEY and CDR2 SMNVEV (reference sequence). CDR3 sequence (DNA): TGTGCCAGCAGGCCGGGACAGGGTACTGGCTACACCTTC. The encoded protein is CASRPGQGTGYTF.

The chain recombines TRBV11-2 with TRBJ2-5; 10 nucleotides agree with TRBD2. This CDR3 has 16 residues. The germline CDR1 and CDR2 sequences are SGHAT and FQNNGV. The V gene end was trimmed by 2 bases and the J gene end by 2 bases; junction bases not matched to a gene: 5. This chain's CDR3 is CASSLTVLAGQETQYF. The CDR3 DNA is TGTGCCAGCAGCTTAACGGTACTAGCGGGGCAAGAGACCCAGTACTTC. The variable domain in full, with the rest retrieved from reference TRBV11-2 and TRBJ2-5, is EAGVAQSPRYKIIEKRQSVAFWCNPISGHATLYWYQQILGQGPKLLIQFQNNGVVDDSQLPKDRFSAERLKGVDSTLKIQPAKLEDSAVYLCASSLTVLAGQETQYFGPGTRLLVL.

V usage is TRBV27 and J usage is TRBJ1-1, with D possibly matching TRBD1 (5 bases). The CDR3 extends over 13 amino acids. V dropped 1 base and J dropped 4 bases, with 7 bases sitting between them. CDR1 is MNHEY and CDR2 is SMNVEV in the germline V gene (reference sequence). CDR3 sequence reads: CASSLLRGTEAFF. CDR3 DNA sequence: TGTGCCAGCAGTTTATTAAGGGGCACTGAAGCTTTCTTT.

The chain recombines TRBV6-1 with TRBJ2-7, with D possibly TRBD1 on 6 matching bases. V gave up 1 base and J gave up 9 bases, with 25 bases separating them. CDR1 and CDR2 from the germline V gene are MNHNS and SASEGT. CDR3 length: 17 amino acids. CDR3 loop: CASSEVKLDRGYGGQYF. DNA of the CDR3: TGTGCCAGCAGTGAAGTAAAATTGGACAGAGGGTACGGAGGGCAGTACTTC.

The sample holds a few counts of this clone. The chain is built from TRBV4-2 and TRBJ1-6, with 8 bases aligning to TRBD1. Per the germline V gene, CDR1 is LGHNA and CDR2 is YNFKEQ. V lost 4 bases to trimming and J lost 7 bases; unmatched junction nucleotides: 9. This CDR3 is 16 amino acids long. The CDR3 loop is CASSPQTDRVNSPLHF. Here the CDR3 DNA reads TGTGCCAGCAGCCCCCAAACGGACAGGGTGAATTCACCCCTCCACTTT.

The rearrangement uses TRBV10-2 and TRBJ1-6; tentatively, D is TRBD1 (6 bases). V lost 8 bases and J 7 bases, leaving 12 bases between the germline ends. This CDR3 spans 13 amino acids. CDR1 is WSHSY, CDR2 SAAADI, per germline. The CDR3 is CASGEQGNSPLHF. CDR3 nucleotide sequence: TGCGCCAGCGGCGAGCAGGGGAATTCACCCCTCCACTTT.

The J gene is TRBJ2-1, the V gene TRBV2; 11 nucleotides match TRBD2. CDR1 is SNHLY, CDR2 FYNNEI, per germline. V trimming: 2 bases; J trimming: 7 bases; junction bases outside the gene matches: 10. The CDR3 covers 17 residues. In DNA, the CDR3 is TGTGCCAGCAGTGAACGTCGGATAGCGGGGGGGCTGAATGAGCAGTTCTTC. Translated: CASSERRIAGGLNEQFF. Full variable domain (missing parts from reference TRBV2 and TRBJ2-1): EPEVTQTPSHQVTQMGQEVILRCVPISNHLYFYWYRQILGQKVEFLVSFYNNEISEKSEIFDDQFSVERPDGSNFTLKIRSTKLEDSAMYFCASSERRIAGGLNEQFFGPGTRLTVL.

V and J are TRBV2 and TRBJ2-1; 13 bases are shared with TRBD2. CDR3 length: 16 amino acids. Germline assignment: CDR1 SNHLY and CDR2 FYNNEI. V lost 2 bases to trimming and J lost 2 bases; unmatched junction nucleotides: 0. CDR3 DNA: TGTGCCAGCAGTGAAACTAGCGGGGGGGCCTACAATGAGCAGTTCTTC. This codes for CASSETSGGAYNEQFF.

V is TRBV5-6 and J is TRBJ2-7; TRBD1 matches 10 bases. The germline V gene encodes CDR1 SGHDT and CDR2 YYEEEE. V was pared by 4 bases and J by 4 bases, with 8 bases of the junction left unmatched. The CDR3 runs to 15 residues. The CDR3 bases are TGTGCCAGCAGCCAAGGGACAGGGGCTGGGTACGAGCAGTACTTC. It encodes CASSQGTGAGYEQYF.